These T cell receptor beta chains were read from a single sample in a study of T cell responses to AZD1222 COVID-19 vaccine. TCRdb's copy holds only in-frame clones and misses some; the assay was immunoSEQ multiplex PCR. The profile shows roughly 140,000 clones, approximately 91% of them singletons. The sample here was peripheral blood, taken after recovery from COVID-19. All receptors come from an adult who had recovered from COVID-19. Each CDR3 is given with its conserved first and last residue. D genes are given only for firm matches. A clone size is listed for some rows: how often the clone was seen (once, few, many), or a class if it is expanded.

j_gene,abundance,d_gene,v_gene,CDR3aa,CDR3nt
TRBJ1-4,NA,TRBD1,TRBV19,CASSLRGQGGVFF,TGTGCCAGTAGTTTAAGGGGACAGGGTGGTGTATTTTTT
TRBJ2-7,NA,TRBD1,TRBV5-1,CASSLEGTGGHEQYF,TGCGCCAGCAGCTTGGAGGGGACAGGGGGCCACGAGCAGTACTTC
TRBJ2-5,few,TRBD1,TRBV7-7,CASSLGSFRGQETQYF,TGTGCTAGCAGCTTAGGCAGCTTCAGGGGGCAAGAGACCCAGTACTTC
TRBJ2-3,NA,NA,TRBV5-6,CASSFLLPSGTDTQYF,TGTGCCAGCAGCTTTTTGCTTCCTTCCGGCACAGATACGCAGTATTTT
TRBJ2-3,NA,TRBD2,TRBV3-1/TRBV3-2,CASSHPGTSGADTQYF,TGTGCCAGCAGCCACCCCGGGACTAGCGGCGCAGATACGCAGTATTTT
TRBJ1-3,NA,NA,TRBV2,CASRGAASGNTIYF,TGTGCCAGCCGAGGGGCCGCCTCTGGAAACACCATATATTTT
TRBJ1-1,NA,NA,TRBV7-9,CASTGRTEAFF,TGTGCCAGCACAGGGAGGACTGAAGCTTTCTTT
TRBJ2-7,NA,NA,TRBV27,CASSLDYEQYF,TGTGCCAGCAGTCTCGATTACGAGCAGTACTTC
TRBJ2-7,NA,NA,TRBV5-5,CASTPPDFAYEQYF,TGTGCCAGCACCCCGCCGGATTTTGCCTACGAGCAGTACTTC
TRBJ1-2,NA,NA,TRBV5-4,CASTHRVQNIYGYTF,TGTGCCAGCACCCACAGGGTACAAAATATCTATGGCTACACCTTC
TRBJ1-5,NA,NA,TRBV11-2,CASSLGLASNQPQHF,TGTGCCAGCAGCTTGGGGTTGGCCTCCAATCAGCCCCAGCATTTT
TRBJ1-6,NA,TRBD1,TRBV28,CASSSRTGSNSPLHF,TGTGCCAGCAGTTCTCGGACAGGGTCTAATTCACCCCTCCACTTT
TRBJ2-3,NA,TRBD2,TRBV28,CASSITGRLAGLGGTDTQYF,TGTGCCAGCAGTATCACCGGACGACTAGCGGGCCTAGGCGGCACAGATACGCAGTATTTT
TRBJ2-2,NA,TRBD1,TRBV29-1,CSVAGQGTSGELFF,TGCAGCGTCGCGGGACAGGGGACCAGCGGGGAGCTGTTTTTT
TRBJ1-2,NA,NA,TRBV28,CASSLNSDRGYTF,TGTGCCAGCAGTTTAAATTCTGATAGGGGCTACACCTTC
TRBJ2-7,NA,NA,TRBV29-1,CSVGGAGTLVEQYF,TGCAGCGTTGGAGGGGCAGGGACCTTGGTCGAGCAGTACTTC
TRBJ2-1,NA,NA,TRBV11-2,CASSLEPLNEQFF,TGTGCCAGCAGCTTAGAGCCCCTCAATGAGCAGTTCTTC
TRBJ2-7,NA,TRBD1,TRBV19,CASSTDRGYEQYF,TGTGCCAGTAGTACGGACAGGGGCTACGAGCAGTACTTC
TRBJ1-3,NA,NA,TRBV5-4,CASSFNGHSGNTIYF,TGTGCCAGCAGCTTTAACGGACACTCTGGAAACACCATATATTTT
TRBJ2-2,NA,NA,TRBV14,CASGLLGAGELFF,TGTGCCAGCGGTTTGCTAGGGGCCGGGGAGCTGTTTTTT
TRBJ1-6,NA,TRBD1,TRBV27,CASSFGDRGSSYNSPLHF,TGTGCCAGCAGTTTTGGCGACAGGGGAAGCTCCTATAATTCACCCCTCCACTTT
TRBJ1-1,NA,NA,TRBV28,CASRTGGLETEAFF,TGTGCCAGCAGAACCGGGGGGTTGGAGACTGAAGCTTTCTTT
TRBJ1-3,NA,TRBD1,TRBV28,CASSPARGGSGNTIYF,TGTGCCAGCAGCCCAGCCAGGGGGGGGTCCGGAAACACCATATATTTT
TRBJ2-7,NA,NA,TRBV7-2,CASSLVAYYEQYF,TGTGCCAGCAGCTTAGTGGCGTACTACGAGCAGTACTTC
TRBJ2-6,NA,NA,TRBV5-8,CASSFGSGANVLTF,TGTGCCAGCAGCTTCGGTTCTGGGGCCAACGTCCTGACTTTC
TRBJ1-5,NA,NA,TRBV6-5,CASKTRGGGQPQHF,TGTGCCAGCAAGACGAGGGGAGGAGGGCAGCCCCAGCATTTT
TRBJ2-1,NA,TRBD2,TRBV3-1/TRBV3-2,CASSLTSGGYNEQFF,TGTGCCAGCAGCCTGACTAGCGGAGGATACAATGAGCAGTTCTTC
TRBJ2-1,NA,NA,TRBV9,CASGTGYEQFF,TGTGCCAGCGGAACAGGCTACGAGCAGTTCTTC
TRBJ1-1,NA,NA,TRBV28,CASRVNTEAFF,TGTGCCAGCAGGGTAAACACTGAAGCTTTCTTT
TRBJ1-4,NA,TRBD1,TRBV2,CASRLDRATNEKLFF,TGTGCCAGCAGACTCGACAGGGCAACTAATGAAAAACTGTTTTTT
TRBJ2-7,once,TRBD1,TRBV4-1,CASSQGGQGSYEQYF,TGCGCCAGCAGCCAGGGGGGACAGGGCTCCTACGAGCAGTACTTC
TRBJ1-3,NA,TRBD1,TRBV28,CASRGQVFSGNTIYF,TGTGCCAGCAGGGGACAGGTATTCTCTGGAAACACCATATATTTT
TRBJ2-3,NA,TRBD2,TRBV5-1,CASSTLAGRADTQYF,TGCGCCAGCAGCACCCTAGCGGGACGGGCAGATACGCAGTATTTT
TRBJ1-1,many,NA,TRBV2,CASERGRGGLGTEAFF,TGTGCCAGTGAAAGGGGCAGGGGCGGACTTGGTACTGAAGCTTTCTTT
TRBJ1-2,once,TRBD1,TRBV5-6,CASSPDRGYGYTF,TGTGCCAGCAGCCCCGACAGGGGATATGGCTACACCTTC
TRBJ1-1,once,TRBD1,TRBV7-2,CASSLEDRFTEAFF,TGTGCCAGCAGCTTAGAGGACAGGTTCACTGAAGCTTTCTTT
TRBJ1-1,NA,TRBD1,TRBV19,CASTGVAEAFF,TGTGCCAGCACAGGGGTCGCTGAAGCTTTCTTT
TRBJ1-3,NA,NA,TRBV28,CASSFTALGNTIYF,TGTGCCAGCAGTTTTACGGCCCTCGGGAACACCATATATTTT
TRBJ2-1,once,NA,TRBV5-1,CASNRQFF,TGCGCCAGCAACCGGCAGTTCTTC
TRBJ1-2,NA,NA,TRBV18,CASSSDSSYGYTF,TGTGCCAGCTCATCGGACAGCAGCTATGGCTACACCTTC
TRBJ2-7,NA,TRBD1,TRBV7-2,CASSLRTGADEQYF,TGTGCCAGCAGCTTGCGGACAGGGGCCGACGAGCAGTACTTC
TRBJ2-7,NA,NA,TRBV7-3,CASSPHGLGSSYEQYF,TGTGCCAGCAGCCCCCACGGCCTCGGGAGCTCCTACGAGCAGTACTTC
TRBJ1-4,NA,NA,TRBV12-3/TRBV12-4,CASSLDRKLFF,TGTGCCAGCAGTCTCGACAGGAAACTGTTTTTT